Listed below are T cell receptor beta chains from one sample, sequenced in a study of T cell responses to AZD1222 COVID-19 vaccine. Sequenced by immunoSEQ multiplex PCR; TCRdb stores in-frame clones only, minus some. The top ten hold just over 3% of the sample, which has 120,000 to 150,000 clones, roughly 90% seen once. Sequenced material: peripheral blood, taken on day 0 of AZD1222 vaccination. The receptors were sampled from an adult in good health. The CDR3 runs from the conserved cysteine through the conserved F or W. D genes are given only for firm matches. Not all rows give a size; the values are once, few, many and, for expanded clones, a class.

D gene: TRBD2; clone size: NA; J gene: TRBJ2-7; V gene: TRBV25-1; CDR3 protein: CASSDLAGPSYEQYF; CDR3 DNA: TGTGCCAGCAGTGACCTAGCGGGGCCATCCTACGAGCAGTACTTC
D gene: TRBD2; clone size: NA; J gene: TRBJ2-4; V gene: TRBV10-2; CDR3 protein: CASSDPSGRAFNIQYF; CDR3 DNA: TGCGCCAGCAGTGACCCTAGCGGGAGGGCGTTCAACATTCAGTACTTC
D gene: NA; clone size: NA; J gene: TRBJ1-2; V gene: TRBV6-6; CDR3 protein: CASSYSTDSYLF; CDR3 DNA: TGTGCCAGCAGTTACTCGACCGATTCCTATCTCTTC
D gene: TRBD1; clone size: once; J gene: TRBJ2-1; V gene: TRBV10-3; CDR3 protein: CAISESQGQGAGSNEQFF; CDR3 DNA: TGTGCCATCAGTGAGTCCCAAGGACAGGGGGCAGGTAGTAATGAGCAGTTCTTC
D gene: NA; clone size: NA; J gene: TRBJ1-5; V gene: TRBV27; CDR3 protein: CASPDVRLNSNQPQHF; CDR3 DNA: TGTGCCAGCCCGGACGTAAGGCTGAATAGCAATCAGCCCCAGCATTTT
D gene: TRBD2; clone size: NA; J gene: TRBJ2-1; V gene: TRBV3-1/TRBV3-2; CDR3 protein: CASSLGGLAGPSSYNEQFF; CDR3 DNA: TGTGCCAGCAGCCTCGGAGGACTAGCGGGCCCGAGCTCCTACAATGAGCAGTTCTTC
D gene: TRBD1; clone size: once; J gene: TRBJ1-4; V gene: TRBV30; CDR3 protein: CAWSKGGPDEKLFF; CDR3 DNA: TGTGCCTGGAGCAAAGGGGGCCCGGATGAAAAACTGTTTTTT
D gene: NA; clone size: few; J gene: TRBJ2-5; V gene: TRBV7-2; CDR3 protein: CASSLVGGGFQETQYF; CDR3 DNA: TGTGCCAGCAGCTTAGTGGGTGGGGGGTTCCAAGAGACCCAGTACTTC
D gene: NA; clone size: NA; J gene: TRBJ2-1; V gene: TRBV20-1; CDR3 protein: CSASRGAWDNEQFF; CDR3 DNA: TGCAGTGCTAGTCGCGGGGCCTGGGACAATGAGCAGTTCTTC
D gene: TRBD1; clone size: once; J gene: TRBJ1-1; V gene: TRBV5-1; CDR3 protein: CASSLWDRGYTEAFF; CDR3 DNA: TGCGCCAGCAGCCTTTGGGACAGGGGGTACACTGAAGCTTTCTTT
D gene: NA; clone size: once; J gene: TRBJ2-1; V gene: TRBV4-2; CDR3 protein: CASSQDQAAYNEQFF; CDR3 DNA: TGTGCCAGCAGCCAAGATCAAGCGGCCTACAATGAGCAGTTCTTC
D gene: TRBD1; clone size: NA; J gene: TRBJ1-2; V gene: TRBV28; CDR3 protein: CATLPPGTADGYTF; CDR3 DNA: TGTGCCACCCTCCCTCCAGGGACAGCGGATGGCTACACCTTC
D gene: NA; clone size: NA; J gene: TRBJ1-1; V gene: TRBV6-5; CDR3 protein: CASSYSGSVDTEAFF; CDR3 DNA: TGTGCCAGCAGTTACTCAGGGTCGGTGGACACTGAAGCTTTCTTT
D gene: NA; clone size: NA; J gene: TRBJ1-2; V gene: TRBV19; CDR3 protein: CASSIDGVDFNYGYTF; CDR3 DNA: TGTGCCAGTAGTATAGATGGTGTGGATTTTAACTATGGCTACACCTTC
D gene: NA; clone size: once; J gene: TRBJ1-6; V gene: TRBV6-5; CDR3 protein: CASSYGARSGNSPLHF; CDR3 DNA: TGTGCCAGCAGTTACGGCGCCAGGTCGGGCAATTCACCCCTCCACTTT
D gene: NA; clone size: few; J gene: TRBJ1-5; V gene: TRBV9; CDR3 protein: CASSQTHF; CDR3 DNA: TGTGCCAGCAGCCAGACGCATTTT
D gene: NA; clone size: NA; J gene: TRBJ1-1; V gene: TRBV5-5; CDR3 protein: CASSPQWGLAEAFF; CDR3 DNA: TGTGCCAGCAGCCCACAGTGGGGTCTGGCTGAAGCTTTCTTT
D gene: NA; clone size: NA; J gene: TRBJ2-2; V gene: TRBV18; CDR3 protein: CASSPSNTGELFF; CDR3 DNA: TGTGCCAGCTCACCTAGTAACACCGGGGAGCTGTTTTTT
D gene: TRBD2; clone size: NA; J gene: TRBJ2-3; V gene: TRBV3-1/TRBV3-2; CDR3 protein: CASSPSGRATDTQYF; CDR3 DNA: TGTGCCAGCAGCCCTAGCGGGAGGGCCACAGATACGCAGTATTTT
D gene: NA; clone size: NA; J gene: TRBJ1-5; V gene: TRBV5-8; CDR3 protein: CASSVVEFYSNQPQHF; CDR3 DNA: TGTGCCAGCTCAGTCGTGGAGTTTTATAGCAATCAGCCCCAGCATTTT
D gene: NA; clone size: NA; J gene: TRBJ1-1; V gene: TRBV6-2/TRBV6-3; CDR3 protein: CASSYGPTNTEAFF; CDR3 DNA: TGTGCCAGCAGTTACGGGCCGACGAACACTGAAGCTTTCTTT
D gene: NA; clone size: once; J gene: TRBJ2-3; V gene: TRBV11-2; CDR3 protein: CASSPNRGGSTDTQYF; CDR3 DNA: TGTGCCAGCAGCCCGAACCGTGGCGGGAGCACAGATACGCAGTATTTT
D gene: NA; clone size: NA; J gene: TRBJ1-2; V gene: TRBV30; CDR3 protein: CAWRKVGYGYTF; CDR3 DNA: TGTGCCTGGAGAAAAGTGGGTTATGGCTACACCTTC
D gene: TRBD1; clone size: NA; J gene: TRBJ2-7; V gene: TRBV25-1; CDR3 protein: CASSDPGTGVRNEQYF; CDR3 DNA: TGTGCCAGCAGTGATCCCGGGACAGGGGTGAGAAACGAGCAGTACTTC
D gene: TRBD1; clone size: NA; J gene: TRBJ1-3; V gene: TRBV3-1/TRBV3-2; CDR3 protein: CASSSHPTGTLTIYF; CDR3 DNA: TGTGCTAGCAGCTCACACCCGACAGGGACATTAACCATATATTTT
D gene: NA; clone size: NA; J gene: TRBJ2-7; V gene: TRBV6-2/TRBV6-3; CDR3 protein: CASSLDSPGTSYFYYEQYF; CDR3 DNA: TGTGCCAGCAGTTTAGACAGCCCAGGCACTTCTTATTTCTACTACGAGCAGTACTTC
D gene: NA; clone size: NA; J gene: TRBJ1-6; V gene: TRBV30; CDR3 protein: CAGSWRTDNNSPLHF; CDR3 DNA: TGTGCCGGCTCCTGGCGGACAGACAATAATTCACCCCTCCACTTT
D gene: NA; clone size: NA; J gene: TRBJ2-7; V gene: TRBV30; CDR3 protein: CACQRDGTYEQYF; CDR3 DNA: TGTGCCTGCCAACGGGACGGGACCTACGAGCAGTACTTC
D gene: TRBD2; clone size: NA; J gene: TRBJ2-5; V gene: TRBV3-1/TRBV3-2; CDR3 protein: CASSQDYRGTSGNEETQYF; CDR3 DNA: TGTGCCAGCAGCCAAGATTACCGCGGGACTAGCGGGAACGAAGAGACCCAGTACTTC
D gene: TRBD1; clone size: NA; J gene: TRBJ2-4; V gene: TRBV20-1; CDR3 protein: CSRGQGNIQYF; CDR3 DNA: TGCTCGAGGGGGCAGGGGAACATTCAGTACTTC
D gene: TRBD1; clone size: NA; J gene: TRBJ2-5; V gene: TRBV27; CDR3 protein: CASSLNRGQETQYF; CDR3 DNA: TGTGCCAGCAGTTTAAACAGGGGGCAAGAGACCCAGTACTTC
D gene: NA; clone size: NA; J gene: TRBJ2-1; V gene: TRBV12-3/TRBV12-4; CDR3 protein: CASSAVAYNEQFF; CDR3 DNA: TGTGCCAGCAGTGCCGTCGCCTACAATGAGCAGTTCTTC
D gene: NA; clone size: NA; J gene: TRBJ2-1; V gene: TRBV30; CDR3 protein: CAWSVLGAYNEQFF; CDR3 DNA: TGTGCCTGGAGTGTCTTGGGGGCCTACAATGAGCAGTTCTTC
D gene: NA; clone size: NA; J gene: TRBJ1-5; V gene: TRBV2; CDR3 protein: CASSERGVRNQPQHF; CDR3 DNA: TGTGCCAGCAGTGAAAGAGGGGTCCGAAATCAGCCCCAGCATTTT
D gene: NA; clone size: NA; J gene: TRBJ1-2; V gene: TRBV18; CDR3 protein: CASSPQTGSNYGYTF; CDR3 DNA: TGTGCCAGCTCACCACAAACAGGGTCTAACTATGGCTACACCTTC
D gene: NA; clone size: NA; J gene: TRBJ1-1; V gene: TRBV29-1; CDR3 protein: CSGLRQLNTEAFF; CDR3 DNA: TGCAGCGGACTCCGACAGTTGAACACTGAAGCTTTCTTT
D gene: NA; clone size: NA; J gene: TRBJ1-4; V gene: TRBV3-1/TRBV3-2; CDR3 protein: CASSPGPGEKLFF; CDR3 DNA: TGTGCCAGCAGCCCAGGACCCGGTGAAAAACTGTTTTTT
D gene: NA; clone size: NA; J gene: TRBJ2-3; V gene: TRBV11-3; CDR3 protein: CASSLWGRDQDTQYF; CDR3 DNA: TGTGCCAGCAGCTTATGGGGCAGGGATCAAGATACGCAGTATTTT
D gene: NA; clone size: NA; J gene: TRBJ1-1; V gene: TRBV5-6; CDR3 protein: CASSFNSRSEAFF; CDR3 DNA: TGTGCCAGCAGCTTTAACTCCCGTTCTGAAGCTTTCTTT
D gene: NA; clone size: NA; J gene: TRBJ2-1; V gene: TRBV24-1; CDR3 protein: CATSDLWSELANYNEQFF; CDR3 DNA: TGTGCCACCAGTGATTTGTGGTCGGAACTAGCCAACTACAATGAGCAGTTCTTC
D gene: NA; clone size: NA; J gene: TRBJ1-5; V gene: TRBV11-2; CDR3 protein: CASGQDSNQPQHF; CDR3 DNA: TGTGCCAGCGGTCAAGATAGCAATCAGCCCCAGCATTTT
D gene: NA; clone size: NA; J gene: TRBJ1-2; V gene: TRBV9; CDR3 protein: CASSVGPGDGYTF; CDR3 DNA: TGTGCCAGCAGCGTAGGGCCAGGGGACGGCTACACCTTC
D gene: TRBD1; clone size: NA; J gene: TRBJ2-7; V gene: TRBV7-2; CDR3 protein: CASSLERTGSSYEQYF; CDR3 DNA: TGTGCCAGCAGCTTAGAGAGGACAGGGAGCTCCTACGAGCAGTACTTC
D gene: TRBD1; clone size: NA; J gene: TRBJ2-7; V gene: TRBV19; CDR3 protein: CASSIDGYRGYEQYF; CDR3 DNA: TGTGCCAGTAGTATAGATGGCTACAGGGGCTACGAGCAGTACTTC
D gene: NA; clone size: NA; J gene: TRBJ1-2; V gene: TRBV5-4; CDR3 protein: CASSLRGAIYGYTF; CDR3 DNA: TGTGCCAGCAGCTTAAGGGGGGCGATCTATGGCTACACCTTC
D gene: TRBD1; clone size: once; J gene: TRBJ2-3; V gene: TRBV6-5; CDR3 protein: CASSYGDSHHTDTQYF; CDR3 DNA: TGTGCCAGCAGTTATGGGGACAGTCACCACACAGATACGCAGTATTTT
D gene: TRBD1; clone size: NA; J gene: TRBJ1-4; V gene: TRBV9; CDR3 protein: CASSVARGLEEKLFF; CDR3 DNA: TGTGCCAGCAGCGTAGCCAGGGGGTTAGAAGAAAAACTGTTTTTT
D gene: NA; clone size: NA; J gene: TRBJ1-2; V gene: TRBV3-1/TRBV3-2; CDR3 protein: CASSQGSASSNYGYTF; CDR3 DNA: TGTGCCAGCAGCCAAGGATCCGCATCCAGTAACTATGGCTACACCTTC
D gene: NA; clone size: NA; J gene: TRBJ1-6; V gene: TRBV6-5; CDR3 protein: CASSYSTLDNSPLHF; CDR3 DNA: TGTGCCAGCAGTTACTCGACCCTTGATAATTCACCCCTCCACTTT
D gene: NA; clone size: once; J gene: TRBJ2-7; V gene: TRBV9; CDR3 protein: CASSTDGGLNRDF; CDR3 DNA: TGTGCCAGCAGCACAGACGGAGGGCTCAATCGGGACTTC
D gene: NA; clone size: NA; J gene: TRBJ2-1; V gene: TRBV20-1; CDR3 protein: CSASYHSSYNEQFF; CDR3 DNA: TGCAGTGCTAGTTACCATAGCTCCTACAATGAGCAGTTCTTC
D gene: NA; clone size: NA; J gene: TRBJ2-7; V gene: TRBV18; CDR3 protein: CASSLDTTTYEQYF; CDR3 DNA: TGTGCCAGCTCACTGGACACGACGACCTACGAGCAGTACTTC